This T cell receptor (beta chain) was captured in a study of shared clonotypes between healthy human individuals. Healthy adults negative for HIV, lacking recent acute infections or vaccinations, served as donors. Partitioning of CD4+ cells yielded a CD45RA+ naive subset and a CD45RA-negative memory subset. The CDR3 extends over 15 amino acids. V was clipped by 4 bases and J by 7 bases, with 16 bases between them. Looked up from germline, CDR1 is MGHDK and CDR2 is SYGVNS. Comments on this clone: Its specificity is unknown.

Broader study findings: Compared with memory subsets, naive subsets generally had larger estimated richness.

In the original processing: Junction-only sequences produced by ImmunoSEQ had no quality scores, so filtering differed. The assay was immunoSEQ multiplex PCR, and TCRdb's table has in-frame clones only and misses some. D and trimming come from the DNA, and the V and J calls and clone size come from that table. The data contain approximately 1.5 million clones, approximately 98.5% of them singletons. The rearrangement links TRBV25-1 to TRBJ1-4, with a weak D call TRBD1 (6 bases). The sequencing sample was made of naive CD4+ T cells sorted from blood. Regarding subset: CD45RA+ positively selected. The sequence derives from a man aged 25-45 years in good health. This chain's CDR3 is CASSGPTGGAEKLFF. DNA for the CDR3: TGTGCCAGCAGTGGACCGACAGGAGGAGCTGAAAAACTGTTTTTT.